This T cell receptor beta chain was recorded in a study of blood T cells in healthy people across ages. Study-level information: Per two T cells, template switching captured roughly one barcoded beta molecule. Points from the study as a whole: Researchers deemed the diversity estimates from one million T cells underestimates.

The study isolated at least 6 million PBMCs from each sample. Alongside a J-beta primer mix, a sample-barcoded 5' primer served in a second PCR lasting about 7 to 11 cycles. TCRdb re-called the 5' RACE reads with MiXCR, one entry per CDR3 protein. There are about 1,400,000 distinct CDR3 sequences in the sample; around two fifths occur only once, and approximately 7.9% lies in the top ten. Germline V gene data show CDR1 as DFQATT and CDR2 as SNEGSKA (reference sequence). CDR3 size: 13 residues. Trimming cost V 4 bases and J 7 bases, with 14 bases left between them. In regard to this clonotype: Its specificity is unknown.

The V call is TRBV20-1, the J call TRBJ2-1; D is perhaps TRBD1 or TRBD2 (5 bases each). Material for sequencing was blood. The sequence was collected from a woman aged 18-35 years in good health. Here the CDR3 reads CSAIRDEPNEQFF. Written as DNA, the CDR3 is TGCAGTGCTATAAGGGACGAACCGAATGAGCAGTTCTTC.